The next 32 T cell receptor beta chains were all read from a single sample in a study of shared clonotypes between healthy human individuals. The method was immunoSEQ multiplex PCR; TCRdb's version includes in-frame clones alone and lacks a portion of them. The sample holds 2 million to 3 million clones, under 95% seen once. The source material was naive CD4+ T cells from PBMCs. Noted subset: CD45RA+ positively selected. These receptors were collected from a man in his late teens or twenties in good health. Some clones in this sample may be carry-over from other donors' samples.

The chain couples TRBV5-1 to TRBJ2-7; TRBD1 matches 8 bases. CDR3 length: 13 residues. The trim removed 4 bases at V and 6 bases at J, leaving 6 bases unmatched. Germline V gives CDR1 SGHRS, CDR2 YFSETQ. CDR3 in amino acids: CASSLSDRGEQYF. CDR3 nucleotides: TGCGCCAGCAGCCTTTCTGACAGGGGCGAGCAGTACTTC.

The chain joins TRBV28 to TRBJ2-3; D is unresolved. In germline, CDR1 is MDHEN, CDR2 SYDVKM. This CDR3 region has 15 residues. Trimming cost V 5 bases and J 0 bases, with 12 bases left between them. In DNA form, the CDR3 reads TGTGCCAGCAGTCCGAGGCCGGACAGCACAGATACGCAGTATTTT. The encoded protein is CASSPRPDSTDTQYF.

This rearrangement joins TRBV7-7 to TRBJ2-1; D gene unclear. The CDR3 is 13 amino acids. Per germline, CDR1 SSHAT and CDR2 FNYEAQ (reference sequence). V shed 5 bases and J shed 8 bases, with 13 bases lying between them. The CDR3 sequence is CASSPHPTDEQFF. CDR3 sequence (DNA): TGTGCCAGCAGCCCCCACCCGACGGATGAGCAGTTCTTC.

V usage is TRBV5-1 and J usage is TRBJ2-1; 8 bases are a match to TRBD2. After removal of 5 bases from V and 8 bases from J, the junction contained 12 bases not matched to a gene. Germline values: CDR1 SGHRS, CDR2 YFSETQ. This CDR3 has 15 residues. For the CDR3, the DNA is TGCGCCAGCAGTTACAGCGGGAGTGGGCAGGATGAGCAGTTCTTC. Protein sequence: CASSYSGSGQDEQFF.

CDR3 DNA sequence: TGTGCCAGCAGTCCGGGACCCGCGGCAGGTGGGGAGCTGTTTTTT. This gives the protein CASSPGPAAGGELFF. This chain uses TRBV6-1 with TRBJ2-2; D is possibly TRBD1 or TRBD2 (5 bases each). CDR3 length: 15 residues. The germline V gene has CDR1 MNHNS and CDR2 SASEGT. Trimming pared 5 bases from V and 8 bases from J, leaving 18 bases between.

This clone was seen a few times. V is TRBV27 and J is TRBJ1-2; D uncertain. Between the trimmed V and J ends, which lost 6 bases and 4 bases, there was a span of 12 bases. The germline CDR1 and CDR2 sequences are MNHEY and SMNVEV (reference sequence). CDR3 length: 13 residues. The CDR3 DNA reads TGTGCCAGCAGCAAGACAATAGCCTATGGCTACACCTTC. Residues: CASSKTIAYGYTF.

The chain uses TRBV11-2 and TRBJ2-5; TRBD2 might be the D (7 bases). The V gene lost 2 bases and the J gene lost 5 bases, with 12 bases spanning the gap. The CDR3 has 14 amino acids. The germline gives CDR1 SGHAT, CDR2 FQNNGV. The CDR3 coding sequence is TGTGCCAGCAGCTTATTGCGGGGGCCGGAGACCCAGTACTTC. This encodes CASSLLRGPETQYF.

The chain combines TRBV7-9 with TRBJ2-3; no firm D call. Per the germline V gene, CDR1 is SEHNR and CDR2 is FQNEAQ (reference sequence). V was shortened by 6 bases and J by 2 bases, with 12 bases between the two germline ends. The CDR3 covers 14 residues. The CDR3 here is CASSQQGITDTQYF. The CDR3 bases are TGTGCCAGCAGTCAGCAAGGGATCACAGATACGCAGTATTTT.

The chain employs TRBV4-1 and TRBJ2-7, with a possible D match to TRBD2 (7 bases). Deletions cut 2 bases from V and 2 bases from J, with 16 bases between. Per germline, CDR1 MGHRA and CDR2 YSYEKL. The CDR3 has 16 amino acids. In DNA form, the CDR3 reads TGCGCCAGCAGCCAATCGAGGGGGGGTCCGGCCTACGAGCAGTACTTC. This gives the protein CASSQSRGGPAYEQYF.

The CDR3 loop reads CASSEWAGSWINQPQHF. The CDR3 nucleotides read TGTGCCAGCAGTGAATGGGCCGGATCGTGGATCAATCAGCCCCAGCATTTT. The genes are TRBV6-1 and TRBJ1-5; no clear D gene. The V end was cut by 2 bases, the J end by 3 bases, with 17 bases between. The CDR3 runs 17 residues. CDR1 MNHNS and CDR2 SASEGT come from the germline V gene.

The gene calls are TRBV6-6 and TRBJ2-7; D unclear. V was trimmed by 2 bases and J by 4 bases, leaving 18 bases between them. The V gene's germline CDR1 is MNHNY and CDR2 SVGAGI (reference sequence). The CDR3 spans 16 residues. CDR3 protein: CASSYLPGQTLYEQYF. CDR3 nucleotide sequence: TGTGCCAGCAGTTACCTACCCGGCCAGACCTTATACGAGCAGTACTTC.

CDR3 loop: CASSLGQGVYEQYF. The CDR3 DNA reads as TGTGCCAGCAGTTTAGGACAGGGGGTCTACGAGCAGTACTTC. The chain carries TRBV28 and TRBJ2-7; TRBD1 agrees at 10 bases. The CDR3 extends over 14 amino acids. The V segment lost 2 bases and the J segment 3 bases; nucleotides outside the gene matches: 1. CDR1 and CDR2 from the germline V gene are MDHEN and SYDVKM.

This clone appeared a single time. This chain links TRBV5-1 with TRBJ2-7, with 9 positions matching TRBD2. J was trimmed by 4 bases and V by 1 base; bases with no gene match: 3. Per the germline V gene, CDR1 is SGHRS and CDR2 is YFSETQ. The CDR3 totals 14 residues. The CDR3 loop reads CASSLTSGYYEQYF. CDR3 nucleotides: TGCGCCAGCAGCTTGACTAGCGGGTATTACGAGCAGTACTTC.

The chain carries TRBV6-4 and TRBJ1-2; TRBD1 might be the D (6 bases). Trimming pared 6 bases from V and 2 bases from J, leaving 25 bases between. The CDR3 has 18 amino acids. In germline, CDR1 is MRHNA, CDR2 SNTAGT. CDR3 sequence: CASSERTGMAQLNYGYTF. The CDR3 DNA reads as TGTGCCAGCAGCGAAAGAACAGGGATGGCCCAACTCAACTATGGCTACACCTTC.

The chain links TRBV7-2 to TRBJ2-5; 7 nucleotides match TRBD2. V dropped 0 bases and J dropped 4; count of bases not matched to a gene: 5. The germline gives CDR1 SGHTA, CDR2 FQGNSA. This CDR3 is built from 15 residues. CDR3 in amino acids: CASSLALAGVETQYF. The DNA of the CDR3 is TGTGCCAGCAGCTTAGCGCTGGCGGGAGTAGAGACCCAGTACTTC.

The chain combines TRBV5-4 with TRBJ2-7, with TRBD2 matching over 12 bases. CDR3 size: 14 residues. Germline V gene data show CDR1 as SGHNT and CDR2 as YYREEE (reference sequence). The ends lost 3 bases at V and 6 bases at J; junction bases unmatched: 4. The CDR3 reads CASSSRTSGTEQYF. The CDR3 coding sequence is TGTGCCAGCAGCTCAAGGACTAGCGGGACCGAGCAGTACTTC.

The chain employs TRBV18 and TRBJ2-1, with D perhaps matching TRBD1 or TRBD2 (5 bases each). The CDR3 sequence is 15 residues long. The germline CDR1 and CDR2 sequences are KGHSH and LQKENI. V lost 3 bases and J lost 5, with 14 bases in between. CDR3 region: CASSPNRDAHNEQFF. Written as DNA, the CDR3 is TGTGCCAGCTCACCCAATCGGGACGCACACAATGAGCAGTTCTTC.

The chain uses TRBV28 and TRBJ1-5; D unresolved. The CDR3 sequence is 15 residues long. Germline CDR1 reads MDHEN; CDR2 reads SYDVKM. V was shortened by 4 bases and J by 15 bases, with 25 bases between the two germline ends. Written as DNA, the CDR3 is TGTGCCAGCAGTTCACCAACAACCGGACGGTCGCCTCGGCATTTT. Protein: CASSSPTTGRSPRHF.

DNA for the CDR3: TGCGCCAGCAGCCGCGGACTAGCGGGAGCTGTATACAATGAGCAGTTCTTC. It specifies CASSRGLAGAVYNEQFF. The rearrangement uses TRBV5-1 and TRBJ2-1; 13 bases agree with TRBD2. The CDR3 sequence is 17 residues long. V dropped 4 bases and J dropped 4; count of bases not matched to a gene: 8. CDR1 and CDR2 (germline): SGHRS, YFSETQ.

This clone is a singleton in its sample. V is TRBV6-4 and J is TRBJ2-1, with 9 bases aligning to TRBD2. CDR1 is MRHNA, CDR2 SNTAGT, per germline. Unmatched junction bases numbered 4, after V lost 8 bases and J lost 2 bases. The CDR3 spans 14 residues. CDR3 loop: CASSAGGPYNEQFF. The CDR3 DNA is TGTGCCAGCTCGGCGGGAGGGCCCTACAATGAGCAGTTCTTC.

About this clone itself: The identical CDR3 is also encoded by other nucleotide sequences in the sample. This chain connects TRBV28 to TRBJ1-2, with D possibly being TRBD1 (6 bases). V lost 4 bases and J 5 bases, leaving 17 bases between the germline ends. CDR3 length: 15 amino acids. From germline, CDR1 is MDHEN and CDR2 SYDVKM. The CDR3 DNA sequence: TGTGCCAGCAGTTCCCCACGGGGGGGCAGGTATGGCTACACCTTC. Its translation: CASSSPRGGRYGYTF.

For this clone: Other DNA sequences in this sample translate to the same CDR3. CDR3 region: CAIRTGNTGELFF. CDR3 sequence (DNA): TGTGCCATCAGGACAGGGAACACCGGGGAGCTGTTTTTT. V gene TRBV10-3 combines with J gene TRBJ2-2, with D tentatively TRBD1 (6 bases). In germline, CDR1 is ENHRY, CDR2 SYGVKD. CDR3 length equals 13 residues. V was trimmed by 6 bases and J by 1 base, leaving 6 bases between them.

This clone has just a few counts. The chain carries TRBV7-9 and TRBJ1-1; D is perhaps TRBD1 (5 bases). The CDR3 sequence is 13 residues long. Trimming took off 3 bases at V and 3 bases at J, with 8 bases between the two ends. From germline, CDR1 is SEHNR and CDR2 FQNEAQ (reference sequence). CDR3: CASSFAQDTEAFF. In DNA, the CDR3 is TGTGCCAGCAGCTTTGCACAGGACACTGAAGCTTTCTTT.

The rearrangement links TRBV7-2 to TRBJ1-2, with D possibly matching TRBD1 (5 bases). Germline CDR1 is SGHTA and CDR2 is FQGNSA. Trimming cost V 4 bases and J 1 base, with 13 bases left between them. This CDR3 contains 15 residues. CDR3 DNA: TGTGCCAGCAGCTCCGCGGGACGGATTAACTATGGCTACACCTTC. Protein sequence: CASSSAGRINYGYTF. The full variable domain, completed using reference TRBV7-2 and TRBJ1-2, is GAGVSQSPSNKVTEKGKDVELRCDPISGHTALYWYRQSLGQGLEFLIYFQGNSAPDKSGLPSDRFSAERTGGSVSTLTIQRTQQEDSAVYLCASSSAGRINYGYTFGSGTRLTVV.

Details on this clone: Distinct nucleotide sequences in the sample also encode this CDR3. The V gene is TRBV5-1, the J gene TRBJ2-7; 12 bases are shared with TRBD2. V shed 2 bases and J 4 bases; nucleotides not matched to a gene: 1. The germline V gene has CDR1 SGHRS and CDR2 YFSETQ. This CDR3 has 14 residues. In DNA, the CDR3 is TGCGCCAGCAGCTTAACTAGCGGGAGGTACGAGCAGTACTTC. Translating gives CASSLTSGRYEQYF.

The chain combines TRBV7-2 with TRBJ2-5; 8 positions match TRBD2. Germline V gene sequence: CDR1 SGHTA, CDR2 FQGNSA. V dropped 5 bases and J dropped 4; count of bases not matched to a gene: 15. This CDR3 comprises 17 residues. In nucleotides, the CDR3 is TGTGCCAGCAGCCCCGGATTCGGGGGGGCTTTTGGAGAGACCCAGTACTTC. This sequence encodes CASSPGFGGAFGETQYF.

The V call is TRBV7-9, the J call TRBJ2-1, with a possible D match to TRBD1 (5 bases). Trimming cost V 1 base and J 0 bases, with 7 bases left between them. The CDR3 is made up of 15 amino acids. The germline gives CDR1 SEHNR, CDR2 FQNEAQ (reference sequence). The CDR3 is CASSLGTPSYNEQFF. CDR3 DNA sequence: TGTGCCAGCAGCTTAGGGACACCCTCCTACAATGAGCAGTTCTTC.

For this clone: Other DNA sequences of this sample code for an identical CDR3. The chain recombines TRBV28 with TRBJ1-2; 9 bases agree with TRBD1. V dropped 3 bases and J dropped 8; count of bases not matched to a gene: 4. CDR1 is MDHEN and CDR2 is SYDVKM in the germline V gene. The CDR3 loop spans 13 amino acids. In DNA form, the CDR3 reads TGTGCCAGCAGTTTTACAGGGGGCCGGGGCTACACCTTC. Translation gives CASSFTGGRGYTF.

This chain joins TRBV25-1 and TRBJ2-3, with D perhaps being TRBD1 or TRBD2 (5 bases each). From germline, CDR1 is MGHDK and CDR2 SYGVNS. This CDR3 has 15 residues. Trimming removed 3 bases at V and 4 bases at J, with 14 bases between. The CDR3 region has the DNA TGTGCCAGCAGTGAGGGTGGGACCTTCTCAGATACGCAGTATTTT. This sequence encodes CASSEGGTFSDTQYF.

This chain links TRBV11-2 with TRBJ2-5; D is possibly TRBD2 (5 bases). Germline lookup yields CDR1 SGHAT and CDR2 FQNNGV. The CDR3 is made up of 15 amino acids. V was clipped by 5 bases and J by 5 bases, with 18 bases between them. CDR3 residues: CASSPPELPGETQYF. In nucleotides, the CDR3 is TGTGCCAGCAGCCCGCCTGAACTCCCGGGGGAGACCCAGTACTTC.

This chain uses TRBV2 with TRBJ1-1, with a possible D match to TRBD1 (6 bases). V was trimmed by 2 bases and J by 0 bases, leaving 10 bases between them. The CDR3 extends over 15 amino acids. Germline lookup yields CDR1 SNHLY and CDR2 FYNNEI. CDR3 DNA sequence: TGTGCCAGCAGTGAAACCCAGGGGATGAACACTGAAGCTTTCTTT. Encoded protein: CASSETQGMNTEAFF.

The J gene is TRBJ1-2, the V gene TRBV5-4; D not resolved. The CDR3 totals 13 residues. V was pared by 1 base and J by 8 bases, with 12 bases between. The germline V gene encodes CDR1 SGHNT and CDR2 YYREEE (reference sequence). This CDR3 is CASSLSPAEGYTF. For the CDR3, the DNA is TGTGCCAGCAGCTTGAGCCCAGCAGAAGGCTACACCTTC.